The 30 T cell receptor beta chains below come from one sample, sequenced in a study of CD8 T cells in Susac syndrome. Random hexamers were used to reverse transcribe 0.5 to 1 ug of RNA. TCRdb ran MiXCR on the immunoSEQ multiplex PCR reads and lists one entry per CDR3 protein. Counted here are some 110,000 distinct CDR3 sequences, roughly 94% occurring once; the ten biggest clones make up about 0.28%. The sample was CD8+ T cells from PBMCs. These receptors were obtained from a human donor with Susac syndrome.

V is TRBV10-3 and J is TRBJ2-7; 9 bases agree with TRBD1. Germline values: CDR1 ENHRY, CDR2 SYGVKD. Germline trimming cut 7 bases from V and 2 bases from J; bases unmatched to any gene: 9. This CDR3 contains 15 residues. The CDR3 loop reads CAINWGQGGTYEQYF. In nucleotides, the CDR3 is TGTGCCATCAATTGGGGACAGGGAGGAACCTACGAGCAGTACTTC.

The gene calls are TRBV20-1 and TRBJ2-7, with 7 nucleotides matching TRBD2. Germline V gene sequence: CDR1 DFQATT, CDR2 SNEGSKA (reference sequence). The CDR3 has 13 residues. Trimming took 6 bases from V and 2 from J; bases not matched to a gene: 7. DNA for the CDR3: TGCAGTGCCAGAAGTCTAGCGGCCTACGAGCAGTACTTC. This translates into CSARSLAAYEQYF.

The chain employs TRBV21-1 and TRBJ1-5. TRBV21-1 represents a pseudogene. This CDR3 spans 14 amino acids. CDR3 in amino acids: CASPVGTDHQPQHF. In DNA, the CDR3 is TGTGCCAGCCCGGTAGGGACGGACCATCAGCCCCAGCATTTT.

This rearrangement joins TRBV5-1 to TRBJ1-2, with D uncertain. The CDR3 loop spans 15 amino acids. CDR1 SGHRS and CDR2 YFSETQ come from the germline V gene. Trimming pared 0 bases from V and 0 bases from J, leaving 9 bases between. CDR3 bases: TGCGCCAGCAGCTTGGAACCAGTTACTAACTATGGCTACACCTTC. Protein product: CASSLEPVTNYGYTF.

The chain recombines TRBV20-1 with TRBJ2-1, with 10 bases matching TRBD1. The CDR3 has 13 amino acids. Trimming cost V 3 bases and J 7 bases; bases outside gene matches: 3. CDR1 and CDR2 from the germline V gene are DFQATT and SNEGSKA (reference sequence). CDR3 coding DNA: TGCAGTGCTAGTCGACAGGGGGCAAATGAGCAGTTCTTC. Protein sequence: CSASRQGANEQFF.

The chain links TRBV7-9 to TRBJ2-5, with D possibly matching TRBD2 (5 bases). Germline values: CDR1 SEHNR, CDR2 FQNEAQ (reference sequence). V was trimmed by 6 bases and J by 2 bases, leaving 13 bases between them. This CDR3 contains 14 residues. CDR3 in amino acids: CASRSPGMQETQYF. CDR3 DNA sequence: TGTGCCAGCAGATCACCGGGGATGCAAGAGACCCAGTACTTC.

In this sample, this clonotype turned up once. V usage is TRBV9 and J usage is TRBJ2-1; 8 bases map to TRBD2. Germline V gene lookup returns CDR1 SGDLS and CDR2 YYNGEE. This CDR3 has 14 amino acids. The J segment lost 2 bases and the V segment lost 6 bases, leaving 4 bases of the junction unmatched. The CDR3 sequence is CASTGGAPYNEQFF. The CDR3 bases are TGTGCCAGCACGGGGGGGGCCCCCTACAATGAGCAGTTCTTC.

The V and J genes are TRBV29-1 and TRBJ2-1, with 14 bases matching TRBD2. The CDR3 totals 14 residues. The V gene end was trimmed by 7 bases and the J gene end by 7 bases; junction bases not matched to a gene: 6. Germline V gene data show CDR1 as SQVTM and CDR2 as ANQGSEA. CDR3 nucleotides: TGCAGCGACGGGACTAGCGGGGGATTAAATGAGCAGTTCTTC. It is translated as CSDGTSGGLNEQFF.

The V and J genes are TRBV4-3 and TRBJ2-3; 11 nucleotides agree with TRBD2. Trimming removed 0 bases from V and 1 base from J; junction bases left unmatched: 3. The CDR3 spans 17 residues. Germline values: CDR1 LGHNA, CDR2 YSLEER. The CDR3 loop reads CASSQEVAGGGTDTQYF. The CDR3 region has the DNA TGCGCCAGCAGCCAAGAGGTAGCGGGGGGGGGCACAGATACGCAGTATTTT.

This chain uses TRBV6-5 with TRBJ2-7, with 7 bases lining up with TRBD2. This CDR3 has 13 residues. The trim removed 5 bases at V and 6 bases at J, leaving 7 bases unmatched. From germline, CDR1 is MNHEY and CDR2 SVGAGI. DNA of the CDR3: TGTGCCAGCAGTCCGGGACTATCTGGCGAGCAGTACTTC. Its protein is CASSPGLSGEQYF.

The chain has TRBV6-4 and TRBJ2-3, with 8 bases that match TRBD2. CDR3 length: 15 amino acids. Germline-derived CDR1 and CDR2 are MRHNA and SNTAGT. J lost 2 bases, V lost 4 bases, and 5 bases had no gene match. This chain's CDR3 is CASSATSGFTDTQYF. The CDR3 DNA reads TGTGCCAGCAGTGCCACTAGCGGATTCACAGATACGCAGTATTTT.

V usage is TRBV7-2 and J usage is TRBJ2-3; TRBD2 matches 8 bases. CDR3 length equals 15 residues. V trimming: 5 bases; J trimming: 2 bases; junction bases outside the gene matches: 6. In germline, CDR1 is SGHTA, CDR2 FQGNSA. The CDR3, as DNA: TGTGCCAGCAGCCGAACGGGGGGGCTCACAGATACGCAGTATTTT. Translation: CASSRTGGLTDTQYF.

The J gene is TRBJ2-6, the V gene TRBV9, with D unresolved. Germline CDR1 reads SGDLS; CDR2 reads YYNGEE. CDR3 size: 14 residues. With 4 bases removed from V and 0 bases from J, the gap between germline ends came to 5 bases. CDR3 loop: CASSPRSGANVLTF. The DNA of the CDR3 is TGTGCCAGCAGCCCGCGCTCTGGGGCCAACGTCCTGACTTTC.

J is TRBJ1-2 and V is TRBV20-1, with TRBD1 as a possible D gene (6 bases). The V end lost 5 bases, the J end lost 6 bases, and 16 bases lay between the germline ends. In germline, CDR1 is DFQATT, CDR2 SNEGSKA (reference sequence). The CDR3 extends over 13 amino acids. The CDR3 spells CSAGGRGAHGYTF. Written as DNA, the CDR3 is TGCAGTGCTGGGGGGCGCGGGGCTCATGGCTACACCTTC.

The chain recombines TRBV9 with TRBJ2-2; 8 bases are a match to TRBD2. Per the germline V gene, CDR1 is SGDLS and CDR2 is YYNGEE. Trimming cost V 6 bases and J 5 bases; bases outside gene matches: 12. The CDR3 has 16 residues. This CDR3 is CASNPGGGRRTGELFF. In nucleotides, the CDR3 is TGTGCCAGCAACCCGGGAGGGGGGAGGCGGACCGGGGAGCTGTTTTTT.

The chain combines TRBV5-1 with TRBJ2-5; a weak D match, TRBD2 (6 bases). The CDR3 spans 15 residues. V gave up 4 bases and J gave up 0 bases, with 13 bases separating them. CDR1 is SGHRS, CDR2 YFSETQ, per germline. CDR3 bases: TGCGCCAGCAGCCCCCGAGGAGGGAACCAAGAGACCCAGTACTTC. Encoded protein: CASSPRGGNQETQYF.

CDR3 sequence: CASSPGVGMNTEAFF. CDR3 DNA: TGTGCCAGCAGCCCCGGTGTAGGCATGAACACTGAAGCTTTCTTT. This chain joins TRBV7-3 and TRBJ1-1; D is uncertain. Germline V gene data show CDR1 as SGHTA and CDR2 as FQGTGA. The ends were cut back, 5 bases at V and 0 bases at J, with 13 bases in the middle. The CDR3 has 15 residues.

The rearrangement links TRBV7-9 to TRBJ1-5; no clear D gene. Trimming removed 1 base at V and 3 bases at J, with 10 bases between. The CDR3 is 15 amino acids. CDR1 is SEHNR and CDR2 is FQNEAQ in the germline V gene (reference sequence). The CDR3 protein is CASSLEGGYNQPQHF. The CDR3 coding sequence is TGTGCCAGCAGCTTAGAGGGAGGATACAATCAGCCCCAGCATTTT.

The chain joins TRBV5-1 to TRBJ2-2, with D perhaps TRBD1 (5 bases). There are 17 residues in the CDR3. The germline V gene encodes CDR1 SGHRS and CDR2 YFSETQ. V lost 5 bases and J 0 bases, leaving 17 bases between the germline ends. The CDR3, as DNA: TGCGCCAGCAGATTTTGGGAAGGGGTATCGAACACCGGGGAGCTGTTTTTT. It yields the protein CASRFWEGVSNTGELFF. Full variable domain (missing parts from reference TRBV5-1 and TRBJ2-2): KAGVTQTPRYLIKTRGQQVTLSCSPISGHRSVSWYQQTPGQGLQFLFEYFSETQRNKGNFPGRFSGRQFSNSRSEMNVSTLELGDSALYLCASRFWEGVSNTGELFFGEGSRLTVL.

The chain combines TRBV7-8 with TRBJ2-7, with 10 positions matching TRBD1. Germline CDR1 and CDR2: SGHVS and FQNEAQ. V shed 2 bases and J 5 bases; nucleotides not matched to a gene: 9. The CDR3 extends over 16 amino acids. In DNA form, the CDR3 reads TGTGCCAGCAGCTTATCCAGGGGGACAGGGGTCGACGAGCAGTACTTC. Translating gives CASSLSRGTGVDEQYF.

The rearrangement links TRBV3-1 to TRBJ2-3, with D perhaps matching TRBD2 (6 bases). V lost 0 bases and J 1 base, leaving 14 bases between the germline ends. The CDR3 consists of 17 residues. Germline CDR1 and CDR2: LGHDT and YNNKEL (reference sequence). CDR3 in amino acids: CASSQDRTRGGTDTQYF. Written as DNA, the CDR3 is TGTGCCAGCAGCCAAGATCGGACGCGGGGTGGCACAGATACGCAGTATTTT.

Here the CDR3 DNA reads TGCGCCAGCAGACGGACTAGCGAAGAGACCCAGTACTTC. Protein product: CASRRTSEETQYF. The rearrangement uses TRBV5-1 and TRBJ2-5; TRBD2 matches at 9 bases. Looked up from germline, CDR1 is SGHRS and CDR2 is YFSETQ. This CDR3 is built from 13 residues. J lost 3 bases, V lost 5 bases, and 2 bases had no gene match.

The V call is TRBV4-2, the J call TRBJ2-2; D remains ambiguous. The germline CDR1 and CDR2 sequences are LGHNA and YNFKEQ. The V end lost 1 base, the J end lost 7 bases, and 4 bases lay between the germline ends. CDR3 length: 12 residues. CDR3 in amino acids: CASSQANGELFF. CDR3 DNA sequence: TGTGCCAGCAGCCAAGCTAACGGGGAGCTGTTTTTT.

This clonotype occurred a few times. The chain has TRBV14 and TRBJ2-2; TRBD1 agrees at 7 bases. The germline V gene has CDR1 SGHDN and CDR2 FVKESK. Trimming took 4 bases from V and 6 from J; bases not matched to a gene: 5. The CDR3 runs to 14 residues. This CDR3 is CASSPRQGAGELFF. In nucleotides, the CDR3 is TGTGCCAGCAGCCCACGACAGGGCGCCGGGGAGCTGTTTTTT.

The V and J genes are TRBV3-1 and TRBJ2-5; 8 bases align to TRBD2. The CDR3 runs to 17 residues. Trimming at V came to 0 bases and at J to 5 bases, leaving 11 bases not matched to a gene. The germline V gene encodes CDR1 LGHDT and CDR2 YNNKEL (reference sequence). CDR3 DNA sequence: TGTGCCAGCAGCCAAGAAAGCTTCGGACTAGCAGGCGAGACCCAGTACTTC. Translated: CASSQESFGLAGETQYF.

The chain uses TRBV24-1 and TRBJ2-1, with unresolved D. Germline CDR1 and CDR2: KGHDR and SFDVKD. The V end lost 11 bases, the J end lost 8 bases, and 12 bases lay between the germline ends. The length of the CDR3 is 11 residues. The CDR3, as DNA: TGTGCCAGCGGTCCAGGCGATGAGCAGTTCTTC. Protein sequence: CASGPGDEQFF.

The J gene is TRBJ2-5, the V gene TRBV7-2; 10 bases fit TRBD2. Germline loops: CDR1 SGHTA, CDR2 FQGNSA. J gave up 1 base and V 2 bases, and 10 bases lay outside the gene matches. CDR3 length: 18 residues. This CDR3 reads CASSLTLAGQSFQETQYF. The CDR3 nucleotides are TGTGCCAGCAGCTTAACACTAGCGGGGCAGTCGTTCCAAGAGACCCAGTACTTC.

This CDR3 is CASSTELAGGETQYF. The CDR3 DNA follows: TGTGCCAGCAGCACAGAACTAGCGGGGGGAGAGACCCAGTACTTC. The chain combines TRBV13 with TRBJ2-5; 12 nucleotides match TRBD2. Germline V gene lookup returns CDR1 PRHDT and CDR2 FYEKMQ (reference sequence). This CDR3 is 15 amino acids long. J lost 4 bases, V lost 5 bases, and 5 bases had no gene match.

This chain joins TRBV20-1 and TRBJ2-7; D unclear. The CDR3 has 13 residues. V shed 6 bases and J shed 3 bases, with 15 bases lying between them. CDR1 is DFQATT, CDR2 SNEGSKA, per germline (reference sequence). CDR3 residues: CSAQDSSFYEQYF. The CDR3 DNA sequence: TGCAGTGCCCAAGACTCATCCTTCTACGAGCAGTACTTC.

The V and J genes are TRBV20-1 and TRBJ1-1; weak D call: TRBD1 (6 bases). The germline V gene encodes CDR1 DFQATT and CDR2 SNEGSKA (reference sequence). The CDR3 covers 15 residues. The germline V and J ends were trimmed by 1 base and 4 bases, with 16 bases remaining between them. CDR3 protein: CSARATPTGTTEAFF. CDR3 sequence (DNA): TGCAGTGCTAGAGCAACTCCTACAGGGACCACTGAAGCTTTCTTT.